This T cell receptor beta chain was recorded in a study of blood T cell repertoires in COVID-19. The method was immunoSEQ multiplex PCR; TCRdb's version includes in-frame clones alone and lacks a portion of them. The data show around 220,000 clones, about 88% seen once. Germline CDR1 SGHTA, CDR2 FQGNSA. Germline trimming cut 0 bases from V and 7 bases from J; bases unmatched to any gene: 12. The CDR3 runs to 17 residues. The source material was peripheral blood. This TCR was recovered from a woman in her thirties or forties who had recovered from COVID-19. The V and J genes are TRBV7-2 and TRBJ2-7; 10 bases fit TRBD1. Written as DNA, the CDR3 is TGTGCCAGCAGCTTAGCGGCGGGCGGACAGGGGGTCGGGGAGCAGTACTTC. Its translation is CASSLAAGGQGVGEQYF.